One sample yielded the 18 T cell receptor beta chains listed below, sequenced in a study of graft-versus-host responses after intestinal transplantation. Only in-frame clones appear in the TCRdb table, and some are missing; sequencing was by immunoSEQ multiplex PCR. This sample has 60,000 to 90,000 clones, with less than 95% found just once. These TCRs are of unknown antigen specificity. Sequencing was performed on unstimulated CD8+ T cells sorted from spleen or lymph node cells, taken before intestinal transplant. The receptors stem from a human donor who received an intestinal transplant.

The V call is TRBV2, the J call TRBJ2-1; TRBD2 aligns across 10 bases. This CDR3 contains 15 residues. The germline gives CDR1 SNHLY, CDR2 FYNNEI. V gave up 3 bases and J gave up 5 bases; unmatched junction bases: 4. The CDR3 sequence is CASSDGLAGDNEQFF. CDR3 DNA: TGTGCCAGCAGTGATGGTCTAGCGGGGGACAATGAGCAGTTCTTC.

The chain's CDR3 is CATSPRGQGKDTQYF. CDR3 nucleotides: TGTGCCACCAGCCCCAGGGGCCAGGGGAAAGATACGCAGTATTTT. The chain uses TRBV15 and TRBJ2-3, with TRBD1 as a possible D gene (6 bases). This CDR3 region has 15 residues. Trimming removed 5 bases from V and 5 bases from J, with 17 bases in between. Germline V gives CDR1 LNHNV, CDR2 YYDKDF (reference sequence). The whole variable domain, filled in from reference TRBV15 and TRBJ2-3, reads DAMVIQNPRYQVTQFGKPVTLSCSQTLNHNVMYWYQQKSSQAPKLLFHYYDKDFNNEADTPDNFQSRRPNTSFCFLDIRSPGLGDTAMYLCATSPRGQGKDTQYFGPGTRLTVL.

The chain uses TRBV5-1 and TRBJ1-1, with D possibly TRBD1 on 6 matching bases. From germline, CDR1 is SGHRS and CDR2 YFSETQ. The CDR3 has 15 residues. The germline V and J ends were trimmed by 4 bases and 4 bases, with 17 bases remaining between them. CDR3 in amino acids: CASSPGGGGFTEAFF. CDR3 sequence (DNA): TGCGCCAGCAGCCCCGGGGGAGGGGGGTTCACTGAAGCTTTCTTT.

The chain's CDR3 is CASSPSLNFYEQYF. CDR3 in DNA: TGCGCCAGCAGCCCAAGTTTAAACTTCTACGAGCAGTACTTC. V usage is TRBV4-1 and J usage is TRBJ2-7; D ambiguous. V was shortened by 4 bases and J by 3 bases, with 13 bases between the two germline ends. The V gene's germline CDR1 is MGHRA and CDR2 YSYEKL. The CDR3 is 14 residues long.

The sample holds a few counts of this clone. V is TRBV29-1 and J is TRBJ1-2; 10 positions match TRBD1. V lost 0 bases, J lost 5 bases, and 6 bases stayed unmatched. The CDR3 covers 15 residues. Germline CDR1 reads SQVTM; CDR2 reads ANQGSEA. CDR3 loop: CSVEEWDRGTYGYTF. In DNA, the CDR3 is TGCAGCGTTGAAGAGTGGGACAGGGGAACATATGGCTACACCTTC.

The chain carries TRBV5-6 and TRBJ1-1; perhaps TRBD1 as D (5 bases). This CDR3 has 16 amino acids. Germline CDR1 is SGHDT and CDR2 is YYEEEE. With 0 bases removed from V and 4 bases from J, the gap between germline ends came to 16 bases. The CDR3 loop is CASSLGGEVGITEAFF. The CDR3 nucleotides are TGTGCCAGCAGCTTGGGGGGGGAGGTCGGGATCACTGAAGCTTTCTTT.

The gene calls are TRBV5-1 and TRBJ2-3; 7 nucleotides line up with TRBD1. Germline V gene lookup returns CDR1 SGHRS and CDR2 YFSETQ. The length of the CDR3 is 16 residues. Trimming cost V 4 bases and J 1 base; bases outside gene matches: 9. For the CDR3, the DNA is TGCGCCAGCAGCGCCCTAACCGGGACAGGCACAGATACGCAGTATTTT. This encodes CASSALTGTGTDTQYF. Drawing the rest from reference TRBV5-1 and TRBJ2-3, the complete variable domain is KAGVTQTPRYLIKTRGQQVTLSCSPISGHRSVSWYQQTPGQGLQFLFEYFSETQRNKGNFPGRFSGRQFSNSRSEMNVSTLELGDSALYLCASSALTGTGTDTQYFGPGTRLTVL.

The rearrangement uses TRBV9 and TRBJ1-4, with D possibly being TRBD1 (6 bases). This CDR3 is 14 amino acids long. With 3 bases removed from V and 6 bases from J, the gap between germline ends came to 12 bases. CDR1 SGDLS and CDR2 YYNGEE come from the germline V gene. This chain's CDR3 is CASSDPSGDEKLFF. The CDR3 DNA reads as TGTGCCAGCAGCGACCCTTCAGGGGATGAAAAACTGTTTTTT. The complete variable domain, with remaining parts taken from reference TRBV9 and TRBJ1-4, reads DSGVTQTPKHLITATGQRVTLRCSPRSGDLSVYWYQQSLDQGLQFLIQYYNGEERAKGNILERFSAQQFPDLHSELNLSSLELGDSALYFCASSDPSGDEKLFFGSGTQLSVL.

V usage is TRBV7-6 and J usage is TRBJ2-5, with a weak D call TRBD2 (6 bases). Trimming cost V 1 base and J 11 bases, with 17 bases left between them. This CDR3 is 14 amino acids long. Looked up from germline, CDR1 is SGHVS and CDR2 is FNYEAQ. The CDR3 protein is CASSLETSWGEQYF. The CDR3 DNA reads TGTGCCAGCAGCTTAGAAACTAGCTGGGGGGAGCAGTACTTC.

V and J are TRBV7-8 and TRBJ2-1, with TRBD2 identical over 8 bases. V was pared by 1 base and J by 10 bases, with 12 bases of the junction left unmatched. This CDR3 has 16 residues. Germline CDR1 is SGHVS and CDR2 is FQNEAQ. The CDR3 sequence is CASSLEGSGAPGEQFF. CDR3 coding DNA: TGTGCCAGCAGCTTAGAGGGTAGCGGGGCCCCGGGGGAGCAGTTCTTC.

The V and J genes are TRBV6-5 and TRBJ1-1, with a weak D call TRBD1 (5 bases). Trimming cost V 4 bases and J 4 bases, with 7 bases left between them. The germline CDR1 and CDR2 sequences are MNHEY and SVGAGI. The CDR3 length is 12 residues. In nucleotides, the CDR3 is TGTGCCAGCAGTTGGGGGGGCACTGAAGCTTTCTTT. Protein product: CASSWGGTEAFF.

The chain couples TRBV9 to TRBJ1-5; TRBD1 agrees at 9 bases. Germline CDR1 is SGDLS and CDR2 is YYNGEE. V dropped 3 bases and J dropped 2; count of bases not matched to a gene: 3. The length of the CDR3 is 15 residues. In DNA form, the CDR3 reads TGTGCCAGCAGCGCACAGGGGGCAGGCAATCAGCCCCAGCATTTT. The encoded protein is CASSAQGAGNQPQHF.

The chain carries TRBV6-1 and TRBJ2-7; 8 bases line up with TRBD1. The CDR3 length is 12 residues. Unmatched junction bases numbered 1, after V lost 4 bases and J lost 5 bases. Germline CDR1 MNHNS, CDR2 SASEGT. The CDR3: CASSAGGDEQYF. The CDR3 bases are TGTGCCAGCAGTGCAGGGGGCGACGAGCAGTACTTC.

J is TRBJ2-7 and V is TRBV7-6; a possible D gene is TRBD2 (7 bases). The CDR3 has 15 residues. CDR1 is SGHVS and CDR2 is FNYEAQ in the germline V gene. Deletions cut 5 bases from V and 6 bases from J, with 20 bases between. CDR3 nucleotide sequence: TGTGCCAGCAGCCCTCTGGGGGGGCCGACCGGCGAGCAGTACTTC. It codes for CASSPLGGPTGEQYF.

V is TRBV7-9 and J is TRBJ2-5; no reliable D call. Germline CDR1 and CDR2: SEHNR and FQNEAQ (reference sequence). CDR3 size: 14 residues. V was pared by 5 bases and J by 5 bases, with 15 bases between. CDR3 protein: CASSPAPPGETQYF. CDR3 nucleotides: TGTGCCAGCAGCCCAGCTCCTCCCGGGGAGACCCAGTACTTC.

V is TRBV2 and J is TRBJ1-5; maybe TRBD1 (6 bases). V gave up 4 bases and J gave up 8 bases, with 18 bases separating them. Per the germline V gene, CDR1 is SNHLY and CDR2 is FYNNEI. The CDR3 contains 15 residues. The CDR3 loop is CASSVGANPREPQHF. CDR3 DNA sequence: TGTGCCAGCAGTGTGGGGGCCAACCCGAGGGAGCCCCAGCATTTT. Using reference TRBV2 and TRBJ1-5 for the parts outside the CDR3, the full variable domain is EPEVTQTPSHQVTQMGQEVILRCVPISNHLYFYWYRQILGQKVEFLVSFYNNEISEKSEIFDDQFSVERPDGSNFTLKIRSTKLEDSAMYFCASSVGANPREPQHFGDGTRLSIL.

The V call is TRBV11-2, the J call TRBJ1-6; TRBD1 matches 7 bases. V shed 5 bases and J 7 bases; nucleotides not matched to a gene: 8. Looked up from germline, CDR1 is SGHAT and CDR2 is FQNNGV. This CDR3 region has 15 residues. The CDR3 is CASSQWTGSNSPLHF. For the CDR3, the DNA is TGTGCCAGCAGCCAATGGACAGGTTCGAATTCACCCCTCCACTTT.

The genes are TRBV18 and TRBJ2-3; 8 nucleotides agree with TRBD2. CDR1 is KGHSH and CDR2 is LQKENI in the germline V gene. V lost 6 bases, J lost 5 bases, and 7 bases stayed unmatched. There are 14 residues in the CDR3. The CDR3 region is CASSVGGGIDTQYF. The DNA of the CDR3 is TGTGCCAGCTCCGTCGGCGGGGGGATAGATACGCAGTATTTT.